The source of this T cell receptor beta chain is a study of graft-versus-host responses after intestinal transplantation. Overall study: Multivisceral, liver-intestinal, or isolated intestinal transplants were given to recipients. Once they had received anti-thymocyte globulin induction, all recipients took tacrolimus and steroids for around 3 years. General observations from the study: When patients had graft-donor T cell macrochimerism, their allografts held high graft-versus-host to host-versus-graft clonal ratios. Recipient bone marrow held GvH clones, some seen earlier in ileum or blood.

Remarks on this clone: Its antigen is undetermined.

Germline values: CDR1 SGDLS, CDR2 YYNGEE. V was trimmed by 2 bases and J by 4 bases, leaving 13 bases between them. This CDR3 spans 16 amino acids. The method was immunoSEQ multiplex PCR; TCRdb's version includes in-frame clones alone and lacks a portion of them. The data show over 90,000 clones, with roughly nine tenths seen just once and under 0.55% held by the top ten. The TCR was taken from a human donor who received an intestinal transplant. The genes are TRBV9 and TRBJ2-6; D is possibly TRBD1 (5 bases). The sequences come from unstimulated CD8+ T cells sorted from spleen or lymph node cells, collected before intestinal transplant. CDR3 nucleotide sequence: TGTGCCAGCAGCGTGCGAGGCAGGGCAGGGGCCAACGTCCTGACTTTC. It yields the protein CASSVRGRAGANVLTF.